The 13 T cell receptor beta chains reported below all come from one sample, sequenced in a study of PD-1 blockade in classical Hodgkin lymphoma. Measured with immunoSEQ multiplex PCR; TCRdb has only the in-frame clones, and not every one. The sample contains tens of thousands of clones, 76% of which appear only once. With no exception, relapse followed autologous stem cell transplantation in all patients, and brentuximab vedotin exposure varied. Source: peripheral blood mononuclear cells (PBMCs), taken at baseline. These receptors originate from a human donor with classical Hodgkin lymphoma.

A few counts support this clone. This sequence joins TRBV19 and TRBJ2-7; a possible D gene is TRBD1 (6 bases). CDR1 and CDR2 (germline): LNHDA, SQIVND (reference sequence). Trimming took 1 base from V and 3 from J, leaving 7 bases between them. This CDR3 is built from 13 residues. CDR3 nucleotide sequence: TGTGCCAGTAGTATAGGAGGGGGCTACGAGCAGTACTTC. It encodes CASSIGGGYEQYF.

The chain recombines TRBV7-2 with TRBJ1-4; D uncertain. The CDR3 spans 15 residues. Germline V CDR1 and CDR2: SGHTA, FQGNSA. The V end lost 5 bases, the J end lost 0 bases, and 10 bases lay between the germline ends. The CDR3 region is CASSPPTATNEKLFF. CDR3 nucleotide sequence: TGTGCCAGCAGCCCCCCGACGGCAACTAATGAAAAACTGTTTTTT.

CDR3: CASSRLGTGNTIYF. The CDR3 DNA follows: TGTGCCAGCAGCCGACTGGGGACCGGAAACACCATATATTTT. The rearrangement links TRBV6-1 to TRBJ1-3, with D possibly TRBD1 on 5 matching bases. Germline CDR1 and CDR2: MNHNS and SASEGT. The CDR3 runs 14 residues. V shed 6 bases and J shed 4 bases, with 13 bases lying between them.

The chain's CDR3 is CAISGTGEGYTF. The DNA for the CDR3 is TGTGCCATCAGTGGGACAGGGGAAGGCTACACCTTC. The chain combines TRBV10-3 with TRBJ1-2; 9 bases map to TRBD1. Germline trimming cut 4 bases from V and 8 bases from J; bases unmatched to any gene: 2. In germline, CDR1 is ENHRY, CDR2 SYGVKD. This CDR3 is built from 12 residues.

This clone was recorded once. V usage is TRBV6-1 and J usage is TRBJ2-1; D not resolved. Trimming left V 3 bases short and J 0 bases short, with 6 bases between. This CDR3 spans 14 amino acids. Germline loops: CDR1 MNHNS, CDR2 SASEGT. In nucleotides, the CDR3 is TGTGCCAGCAGTGAGGGTTACTCCTACAATGAGCAGTTCTTC. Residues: CASSEGYSYNEQFF.

The CDR3 bases are TGTGCCAGCAGCTTAAAAGGTGGAGGCAGGGAAGGCACAGATACGCAGTATTTT. Protein product: CASSLKGGGREGTDTQYF. V is TRBV7-3 and J is TRBJ2-3, with D possibly being TRBD1 or TRBD2 (5 bases each). CDR3 length: 18 amino acids. V lost 1 base to trimming and J lost 1 base, with 18 bases between them. In germline, CDR1 is SGHTA, CDR2 FQGTGA.

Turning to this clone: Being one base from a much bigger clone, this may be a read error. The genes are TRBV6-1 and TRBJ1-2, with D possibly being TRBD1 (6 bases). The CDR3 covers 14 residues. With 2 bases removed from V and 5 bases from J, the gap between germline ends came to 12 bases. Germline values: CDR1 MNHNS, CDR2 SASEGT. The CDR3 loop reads CASSERGTGYGYTF. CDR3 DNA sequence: TGTGCCAGCAGTGAACGGGGTACAGGGTATGGCTACACCTTC.

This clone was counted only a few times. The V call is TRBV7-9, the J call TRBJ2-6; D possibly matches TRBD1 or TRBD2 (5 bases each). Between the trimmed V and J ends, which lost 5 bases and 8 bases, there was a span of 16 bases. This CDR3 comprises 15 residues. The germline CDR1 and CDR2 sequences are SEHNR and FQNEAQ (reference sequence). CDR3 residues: CASSPTLGVPNVLTF. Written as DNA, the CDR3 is TGTGCCAGCAGCCCTACCCTGGGGGTCCCCAACGTCCTGACTTTC.

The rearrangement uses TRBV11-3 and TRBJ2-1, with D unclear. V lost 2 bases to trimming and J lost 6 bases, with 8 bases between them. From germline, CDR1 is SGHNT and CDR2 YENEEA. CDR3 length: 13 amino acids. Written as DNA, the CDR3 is TGTGCCAGCAGCTTATTTCAGAGCAATGAGCAGTTCTTC. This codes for CASSLFQSNEQFF.

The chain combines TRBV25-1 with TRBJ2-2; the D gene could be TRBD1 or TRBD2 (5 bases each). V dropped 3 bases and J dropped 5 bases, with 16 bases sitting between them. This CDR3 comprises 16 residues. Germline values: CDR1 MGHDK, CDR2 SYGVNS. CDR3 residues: CASSDRGRERTGELFF. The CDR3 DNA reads TGTGCCAGCAGTGATCGGGGCAGGGAGAGGACCGGGGAGCTGTTTTTT.

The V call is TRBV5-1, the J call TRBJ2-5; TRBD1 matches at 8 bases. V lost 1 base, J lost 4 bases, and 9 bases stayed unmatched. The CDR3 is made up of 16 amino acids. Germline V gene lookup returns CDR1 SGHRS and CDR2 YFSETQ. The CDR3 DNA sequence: TGCGCCAGCAGCTTGCCAATGGTTGGGACAGGAGAGACCCAGTACTTC. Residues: CASSLPMVGTGETQYF.

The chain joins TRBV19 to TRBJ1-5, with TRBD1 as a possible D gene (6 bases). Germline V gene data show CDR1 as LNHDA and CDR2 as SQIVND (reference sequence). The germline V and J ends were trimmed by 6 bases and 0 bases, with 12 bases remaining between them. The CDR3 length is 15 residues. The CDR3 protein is CASRPGEYSNQPQHF. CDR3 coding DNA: TGTGCCAGTAGGCCAGGGGAGTATAGCAATCAGCCCCAGCATTTT.

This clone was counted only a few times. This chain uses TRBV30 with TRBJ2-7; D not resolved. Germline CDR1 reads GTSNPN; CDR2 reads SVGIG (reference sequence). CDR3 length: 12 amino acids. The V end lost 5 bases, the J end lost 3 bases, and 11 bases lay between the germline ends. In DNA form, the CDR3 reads TGTGCCTGGTCCCCTCGAGGCTACGAGCAGTACTTC. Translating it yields CAWSPRGYEQYF.